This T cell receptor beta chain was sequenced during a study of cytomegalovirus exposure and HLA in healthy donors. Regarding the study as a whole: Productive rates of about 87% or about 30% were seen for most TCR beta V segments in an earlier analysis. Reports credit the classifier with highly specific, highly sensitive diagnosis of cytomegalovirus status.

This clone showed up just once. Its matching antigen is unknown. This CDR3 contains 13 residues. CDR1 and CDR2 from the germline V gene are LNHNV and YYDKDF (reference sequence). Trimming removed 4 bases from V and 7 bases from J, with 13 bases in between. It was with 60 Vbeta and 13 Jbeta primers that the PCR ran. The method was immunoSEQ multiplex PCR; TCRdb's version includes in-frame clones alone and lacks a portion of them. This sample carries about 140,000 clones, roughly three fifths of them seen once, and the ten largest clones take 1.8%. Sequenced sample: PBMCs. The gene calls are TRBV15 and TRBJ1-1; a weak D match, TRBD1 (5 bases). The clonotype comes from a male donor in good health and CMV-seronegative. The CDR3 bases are TGTGCCACCAGCATCACCGGGAGGGGTGAAGCTTTCTTT. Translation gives CATSITGRGEAFF.